Listed here are 18 T cell receptor beta chains from one sample, sequenced in a study of blood T cells in healthy people across ages. Next came a second PCR, run for about 6 to 11 cycles, which used a sample-barcoded 5' primer along with a J-beta primer mix. A single record per CDR3 protein comes from TCRdb applying MiXCR to the 5' RACE reads. The sample includes about 1.6 million distinct CDR3 sequences, about 35% of them seen just once. Sequenced sample: blood. These receptors were taken from a woman aged 25 to 39 in good health.

This rearrangement joins TRBV28 to TRBJ2-3; possible D gene TRBD2, 5 bases. V dropped 7 bases and J dropped 8 bases, with 13 bases sitting between them. This CDR3 region has 12 residues. The germline V gene has CDR1 MDHEN and CDR2 SYDVKM. The CDR3 loop reads CASISPGLTQYF. The DNA of the CDR3 is TGTGCCAGCATTTCCCCTGGACTTACGCAGTATTTT.

The chain couples TRBV29-1 to TRBJ2-7; D might be TRBD1 (5 bases). The CDR3 extends over 13 amino acids. The germline gives CDR1 SQVTM, CDR2 ANQGSEA. Trimming shortened V by 5 bases and J by 7 bases, and 18 bases separated the two germline ends. The CDR3 reads CSVPTGRWDEQYF. As DNA, the CDR3 is TGCAGCGTTCCCACAGGTAGGTGGGATGAGCAGTACTTC.

This clonotype was observed many times. The chain combines TRBV10-3 with TRBJ2-5, with 8 bases lining up with TRBD2. Per the germline V gene, CDR1 is ENHRY and CDR2 is SYGVKD. The CDR3 runs 16 residues. V dropped 2 bases and J dropped 5; count of bases not matched to a gene: 10. The CDR3 coding sequence is TGTGCCATCAGTGAGCCAAGCGGGAGTGGTGGGGAGACCCAGTACTTC. Translating it yields CAISEPSGSGGETQYF.

The V gene is TRBV7-9, the J gene TRBJ2-7; 8 bases map to TRBD1. CDR1 is SEHNR and CDR2 is FQNEAQ in the germline V gene (reference sequence). J lost 6 bases, V lost 8 bases, and 9 bases had no gene match. The CDR3 loop spans 13 amino acids. This CDR3 is CASSGQGRIEQYF. The CDR3 DNA reads as TGTGCCAGCTCAGGACAGGGCCGTATCGAGCAGTACTTC.

The chain employs TRBV5-5 and TRBJ1-5; maybe TRBD1 (5 bases). The germline V gene encodes CDR1 SGHKS and CDR2 YYEKEE (reference sequence). CDR3 length: 15 residues. The V end was cut by 4 bases, the J end by 5 bases, with 16 bases between. DNA of the CDR3: TGTGCCAGCAGCCAAAAATGGGGGACCGATCAGCCCCAGCATTTT. The encoded protein is CASSQKWGTDQPQHF.

The rearrangement uses TRBV7-9 and TRBJ1-6, with unresolved D. V was cut by 5 bases and J by 6 bases, with 11 bases left in between. Germline CDR1 reads SEHNR; CDR2 reads FQNEAQ (reference sequence). This CDR3 spans 14 amino acids. CDR3: CASSQGWGNSPLHF. CDR3 sequence (DNA): TGTGCCAGCAGCCAAGGGTGGGGTAATTCACCCCTCCACTTT.

This chain links TRBV4-2 with TRBJ2-1; TRBD2 aligns across 8 bases. V trimming: 0 bases; J trimming: 8 bases; junction bases outside the gene matches: 9. This CDR3 is 16 amino acids long. CDR1 is LGHNA and CDR2 is YNFKEQ in the germline V gene. CDR3 sequence: CASSQDRASGYDEQFF. CDR3 sequence (DNA): TGTGCCAGCAGCCAAGATCGGGCTAGCGGGTACGATGAGCAGTTCTTC.

This clonotype was detected a few times. The chain employs TRBV13 and TRBJ2-5; TRBD2 matches 14 bases. The junction had 4 bases not matched to a gene; V was cut back by 5 bases and J by 5 bases. The CDR3 runs to 15 residues. CDR1 PRHDT and CDR2 FYEKMQ come from the germline V gene (reference sequence). Here the CDR3 DNA reads TGTGCCAGCAGCCGGACTAGCGGGGGGCTGGAGACCCAGTACTTC. Residues: CASSRTSGGLETQYF.

In this sample, this clonotype turned up a few times. CDR3 sequence: CASSLGTSGNAETQYF. CDR3 nucleotides: TGTGCCAGCAGCCTCGGGACTAGCGGGAATGCAGAGACCCAGTACTTC. The gene calls are TRBV11-2 and TRBJ2-5, with TRBD2 matching over 13 bases. This CDR3 contains 16 residues. Losses at the gene ends were 5 bases for V and 4 bases for J; bases not matched to a gene: 7. CDR1 and CDR2 (germline): SGHAT, FQNNGV.

The chain combines TRBV12-3 or TRBV12-4 with TRBJ1-6; TRBD1 might be the D (6 bases). V was shortened by 4 bases and J by 11 bases, with 18 bases between the two germline ends. The CDR3 is 15 amino acids. The chain's CDR3 is CASSSADRRYTPLHF. DNA for the CDR3: TGTGCCAGCAGTTCCGCAGACAGGCGGTACACACCCCTCCACTTT.

This clonotype appeared a few times. The rearrangement links TRBV25-1 to TRBJ1-2, with 9 bases fitting TRBD1. There are 14 residues in the CDR3. V lost 4 bases and J lost 4; bases outside the gene matches: 4. Germline lookup yields CDR1 MGHDK and CDR2 SYGVNS. The CDR3 coding sequence is TGTGCCAGCAGTGCCGGACAGGGGATCTATGGCTACACCTTC. Protein: CASSAGQGIYGYTF.

This clonotype was seen at least ten times. The chain couples TRBV27 to TRBJ2-5; D perhaps matches TRBD2 (6 bases). CDR3 length: 14 residues. V was trimmed by 5 bases and J by 2 bases, leaving 12 bases between them. Germline loops: CDR1 MNHEY, CDR2 SMNVEV (reference sequence). The CDR3 loop is CASSPGLSQETQYF. In nucleotides, the CDR3 is TGTGCCAGCAGTCCGGGACTGTCTCAAGAGACCCAGTACTTC.

This clonotype came up many times. This chain links TRBV4-1 with TRBJ2-3; the match to TRBD2 covers 8 bases. The CDR3 is 16 residues long. From germline, CDR1 is MGHRA and CDR2 YSYEKL. With V trimmed by 3 bases and J by 4 bases, 9 bases remained unmatched. Written as DNA, the CDR3 is TGCGCCAGCAGCCACCCGGGACTAGATGTTTCAGATACGCAGTATTTT. It yields the protein CASSHPGLDVSDTQYF.

The chain links TRBV3-1 to TRBJ1-1, with D possibly TRBD1 on 5 matching bases. Germline values: CDR1 LGHDT, CDR2 YNNKEL (reference sequence). Trimming took 5 bases from V and 7 from J, leaving 11 bases between them. The CDR3 length is 12 residues. For the CDR3, the DNA is TGTGCCAGCAGCTACCGACAGCGTGAAGCTTTCTTT. Its translation is CASSYRQREAFF.

The chain recombines TRBV24-1 with TRBJ2-5; TRBD2 aligns across 10 bases. The CDR3 runs 15 residues. CDR1 is KGHDR and CDR2 is SFDVKD in the germline V gene. V trimming: 4 bases; J trimming: 2 bases; junction bases outside the gene matches: 3. The CDR3 nucleotides read TGTGCCACCAGTGACCTAGCGGGAGTTCAAGAGACCCAGTACTTC. This translates into CATSDLAGVQETQYF.

The V and J genes are TRBV30 and TRBJ2-1, with D possibly matching TRBD2 (6 bases). This CDR3 is 15 amino acids long. Germline V CDR1 and CDR2: GTSNPN, SVGIG (reference sequence). The ends were cut back, 0 bases at V and 3 bases at J, with 12 bases in the middle. CDR3 residues: CAWSVGTGNYNEQFF. In DNA, the CDR3 is TGTGCCTGGAGTGTAGGGACTGGGAACTACAATGAGCAGTTCTTC.

The chain recombines TRBV11-3 with TRBJ2-7, with 13 bases identical to TRBD2. Germline V gene sequence: CDR1 SGHNT, CDR2 YENEEA. V shed 5 bases and J 5 bases; nucleotides not matched to a gene: 9. The CDR3 runs to 16 residues. As DNA, the CDR3 is TGTGCCAGCAGCAGAGGACTAGCGGGAGTCGACGACGAGCAGTACTTC. Residues: CASSRGLAGVDDEQYF.

This clonotype was found a few times. The chain joins TRBV5-1 to TRBJ2-5, with 10 bases that match TRBD1. Germline V lookup: CDR1 SGHRS, CDR2 YFSETQ. The length of the CDR3 is 14 residues. J was trimmed by 4 bases and V by 3 bases; bases with no gene match: 3. The CDR3 spells CASSWRQGAETQYF. The DNA of the CDR3 is TGCGCCAGCAGCTGGAGACAGGGGGCAGAGACCCAGTACTTC.